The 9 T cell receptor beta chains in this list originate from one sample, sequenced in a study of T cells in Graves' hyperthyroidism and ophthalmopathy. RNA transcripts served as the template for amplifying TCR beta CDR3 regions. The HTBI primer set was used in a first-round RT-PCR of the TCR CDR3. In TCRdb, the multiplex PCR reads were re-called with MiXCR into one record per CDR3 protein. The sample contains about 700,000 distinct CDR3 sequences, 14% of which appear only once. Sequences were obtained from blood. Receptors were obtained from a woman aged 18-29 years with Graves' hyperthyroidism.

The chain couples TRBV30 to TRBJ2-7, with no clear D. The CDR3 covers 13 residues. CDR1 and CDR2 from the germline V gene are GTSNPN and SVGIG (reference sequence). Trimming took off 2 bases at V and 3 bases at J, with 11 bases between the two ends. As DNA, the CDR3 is TGTGCCTGGAGTACCCTGGATATCTACGAGCAGTACTTC. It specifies CAWSTLDIYEQYF.

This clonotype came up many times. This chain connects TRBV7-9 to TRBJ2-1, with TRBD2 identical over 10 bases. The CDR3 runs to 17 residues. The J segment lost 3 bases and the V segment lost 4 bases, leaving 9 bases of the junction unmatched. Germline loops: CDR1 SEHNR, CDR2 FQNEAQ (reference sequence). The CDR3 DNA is TGTGCCAGCAGCTCTCGTTTAGCGGGAGGTGTCTACAATGAGCAGTTCTTC. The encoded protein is CASSSRLAGGVYNEQFF.

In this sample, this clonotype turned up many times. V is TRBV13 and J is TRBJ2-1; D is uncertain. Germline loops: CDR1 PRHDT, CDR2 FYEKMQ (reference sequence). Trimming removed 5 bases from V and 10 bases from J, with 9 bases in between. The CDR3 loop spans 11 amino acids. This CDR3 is CASSPQEEQFF. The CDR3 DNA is TGTGCCAGCAGCCCTCAGGAAGAGCAGTTCTTC.

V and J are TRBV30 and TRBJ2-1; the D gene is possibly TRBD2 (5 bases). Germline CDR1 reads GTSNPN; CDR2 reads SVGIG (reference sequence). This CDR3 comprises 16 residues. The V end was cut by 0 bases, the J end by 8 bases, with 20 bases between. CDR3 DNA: TGTGCCTGGAGTGTATTGAGAGGGCCAATTCTTCATGAGCAGTTCTTC. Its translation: CAWSVLRGPILHEQFF.

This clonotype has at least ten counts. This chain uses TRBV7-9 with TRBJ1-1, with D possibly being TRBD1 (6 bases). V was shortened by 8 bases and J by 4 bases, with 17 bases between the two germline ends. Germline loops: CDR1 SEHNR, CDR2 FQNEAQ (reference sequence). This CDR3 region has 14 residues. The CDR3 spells CASGVQGGSTEAFF. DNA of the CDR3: TGTGCCAGCGGCGTACAGGGTGGGAGCACTGAAGCTTTCTTT.

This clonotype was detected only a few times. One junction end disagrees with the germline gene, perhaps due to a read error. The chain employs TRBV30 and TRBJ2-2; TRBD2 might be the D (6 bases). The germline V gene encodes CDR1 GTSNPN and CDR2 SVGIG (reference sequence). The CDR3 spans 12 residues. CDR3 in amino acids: CAWSVSTRELLF. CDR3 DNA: TGTGCCTGGAGTGTATCAACCCGGGAGCTGCTTTTT.

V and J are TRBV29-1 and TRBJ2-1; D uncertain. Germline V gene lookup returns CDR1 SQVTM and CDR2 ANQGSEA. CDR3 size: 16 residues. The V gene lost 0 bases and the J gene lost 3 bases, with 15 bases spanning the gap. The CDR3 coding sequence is TGCAGCGTTGAAGATTACAAGGGCTCCCTCTACAATGAGCAGTTCTTC. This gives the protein CSVEDYKGSLYNEQFF.

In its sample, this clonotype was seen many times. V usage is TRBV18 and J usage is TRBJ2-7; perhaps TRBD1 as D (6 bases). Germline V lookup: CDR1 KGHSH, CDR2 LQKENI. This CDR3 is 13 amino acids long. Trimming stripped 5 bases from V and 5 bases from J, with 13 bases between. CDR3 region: CASSRYREDEQYF. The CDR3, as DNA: TGTGCCAGCTCAAGATACAGGGAAGACGAGCAGTACTTC.

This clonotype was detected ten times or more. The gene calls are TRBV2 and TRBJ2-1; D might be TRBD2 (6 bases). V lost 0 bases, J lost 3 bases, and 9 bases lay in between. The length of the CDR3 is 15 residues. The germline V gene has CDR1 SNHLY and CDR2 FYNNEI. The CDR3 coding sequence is TGTGCCAGCAGTGAAGCTAGCGGAATCTACAATGAGCAGTTCTTC. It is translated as CASSEASGIYNEQFF.